The TCR beta chain under discussion was sequenced for a study of T cell therapy after organ transplantation. The overall study: About 85% of the ten patients were clinical responders.

This clone was detected a few times. Antigen unknown. Assay: immunoSEQ multiplex PCR; the TCRdb copy retains only in-frame clones and omits some. The profile shows over 45,000 clones, 94% of them singletons. Between the trimmed V and J ends, which lost 1 base and 4 bases, there was a span of 5 bases. CDR1 and CDR2 (germline): SEHNR, FQNEAQ (reference sequence). The CDR3 contains 13 residues. Broader study findings: Endogenous clonotypes not in therapy products appeared after therapy alongside transferred ones.

This rearrangement joins TRBV7-9 to TRBJ1-5; no definite D call. This TCR was recovered from a human patient who had received a solid organ transplant and had CMV disease. The sequences come from CD8+ T cells from blood, collected before autologous CMV-specific T cell therapy. CDR3: CASSLDPNQPQHF. Here the CDR3 DNA reads TGTGCCAGCAGCTTAGACCCAAATCAGCCCCAGCATTTT.